This T cell receptor (beta chain) was captured by sequencing in a study of blood T cell repertoires in COVID-19 (dated by TCRdb to about 2020). Regarding the complete study: Samples covering the acute and convalescent phases of COVID-19 were provided by collaborators in the United States, Italy and Spain. The prospective study material was composed of cDNA or gDNA derived from T cells, B-cell-depleted T cells, or PBMCs. Subjects who had been exposed to COVID-19, were actively infected with it, or had recovered from it provided the deeply sampled blood TCRbeta repertoires that made up the dataset. The repertoires were made available in a free public database intended to serve as a resource for research on the immune response to SARS-CoV-2. Samples came from the ongoing ImmuneRACE study (first 160 participants) plus 1,254 subjects from 6 global collaborators. A de-identified subject ID, COVID-19 status, age in years and sex were almost always included in the sample metadata. Where HLA class I and class II types were available, the types were taken from metadata supplied by the sample provider, not from assay-based typing.

The CDR3 contains 19 residues, cysteine and phenylalanine counted. Only the CDR3 portion is preserved as DNA: 57 bases, with reading frame beginning at the first base. Germline trimming amounts to 6 bases on V and 0 bases on J, with 17 as the count of junction bases outside the gene matches. CDR1 MNHEY and CDR2 SMNVEV are derived from the germline V gene (reference sequence). Worth noting for this clone: Its antigen is still unknown. No clone much larger than this one lies a single base away; base qualities are absent.

TCRbeta CDR3 regions were amplified from genomic DNA using the immunoSEQ Assay, a bias-controlled multiplex PCR. On the authors' methods: Nucleated cell counts per sample were estimated from amplification of reference gene primers within the assay. To quantify the absolute abundance of each unique TCRbeta CDR3 rearrangement, sequence reads were collapsed and filtered. For each sample, productive Simpson clonality was calculated by taking the square root of Simpson's diversity index across productive rearrangements. Imported from immuneACCESS, the table was reduced by TCRdb to in-frame sequences with V and J called. These copies leave out some clones; in studies compared against another copy, an unresolved V gene accounts for under half, and the cause of the remainder is not known. That table furnishes V, J and clone size, whereas the DNA furnished D and trimming. This sample is represented by approximately 170,000 clones; around four fifths of them were singletons. Roughly 15% of the sample is taken by the ten largest.

One collaborating source in Seattle enrolled patients during active infection and followed them longitudinally through the course of disease. Collaborating institutions collected whole blood in K2EDTA tubes following their own protocols. For TCRbeta analysis, collaborators shipped samples as frozen whole blood, isolated PBMCs, or DNA extracted from either of those sample types. Overall study results and their limits: The quantity of clinical and demographic metadata differed by source and by participant and was supplied without curation.

The clonotype was recovered from a woman between 65 and 79 years old with COVID-19, enrolled during active disease. The chain was built from TRBV27 and TRBJ2-3, with TRBD2 matching 8 junction bases. Sample: peripheral blood. The DNA reads as follows: TGTGCCAGCAGCACCCGGGGGAGCGGGGGAGTTATTAGCACAGATACGCAGTATTTT. This codes for CASSTRGSGGVISTDTQYF.